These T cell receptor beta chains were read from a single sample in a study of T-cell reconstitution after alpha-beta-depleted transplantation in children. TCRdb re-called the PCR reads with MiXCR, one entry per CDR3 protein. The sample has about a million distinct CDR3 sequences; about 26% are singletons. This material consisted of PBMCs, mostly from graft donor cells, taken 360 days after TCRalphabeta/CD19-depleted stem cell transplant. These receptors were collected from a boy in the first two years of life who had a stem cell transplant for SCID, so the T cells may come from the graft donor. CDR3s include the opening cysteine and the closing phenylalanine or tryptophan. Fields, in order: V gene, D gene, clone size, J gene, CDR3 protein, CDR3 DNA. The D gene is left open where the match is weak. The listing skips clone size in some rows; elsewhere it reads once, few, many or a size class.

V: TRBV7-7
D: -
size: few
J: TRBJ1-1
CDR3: CASSFMDGPMNTEAFF
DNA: TGTGCCAGCAGCTTTATGGACGGACCAATGAACACTGAAGCTTTCTTT

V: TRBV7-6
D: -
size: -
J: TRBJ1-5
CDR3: CASSLGGDVFQPQHF
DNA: TGTGCCAGCAGCTTAGGAGGGGATGTTTTCCAGCCCCAGCATTTT

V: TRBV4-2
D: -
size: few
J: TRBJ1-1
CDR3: CASRLLGPWNTEAFF
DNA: TGTGCCAGCCGTCTATTAGGACCGTGGAACACTGAAGCTTTCTTT

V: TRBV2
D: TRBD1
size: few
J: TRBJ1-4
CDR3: CASSADRGREKLFF
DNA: TGTGCCAGCAGTGCAGACAGGGGGCGTGAAAAACTGTTTTTT

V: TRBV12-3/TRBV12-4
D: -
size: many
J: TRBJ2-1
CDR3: CASSFIGQGSGEQFF
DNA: TGTGCCAGCAGTTTTATCGGGCAGGGAAGTGGTGAGCAGTTCTTC

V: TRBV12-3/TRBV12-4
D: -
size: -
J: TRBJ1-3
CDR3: CASSFAGLGNTIYF
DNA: TGTGCCAGCAGTTTTGCCGGGCTTGGGAACACCATATATTTT

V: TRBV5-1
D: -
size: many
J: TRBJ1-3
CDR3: CASSSDRSGNTIYF
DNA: TGCGCCAGCAGCTCGGACCGCTCTGGAAACACCATATATTTT

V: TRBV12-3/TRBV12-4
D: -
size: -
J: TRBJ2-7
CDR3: CASSLGRGHVEQYF
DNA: TGTGCCAGCAGTTTGGGAAGGGGACACGTCGAGCAGTACTTC

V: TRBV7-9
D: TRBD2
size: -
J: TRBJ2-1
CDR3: CASSRGLAGGTNEQFF
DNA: TGTGCCAGCAGTCGGGGACTAGCGGGGGGTACCAATGAGCAGTTCTTC

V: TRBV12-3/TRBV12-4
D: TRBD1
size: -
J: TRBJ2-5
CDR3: CASSLETGMQETQYF
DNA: TGTGCCAGCAGTTTAGAGACAGGGATGCAGGAGACCCAGTACTTC

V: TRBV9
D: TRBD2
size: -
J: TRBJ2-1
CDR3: CASSVVPTPGSGGYNEQFF
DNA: TGTGCCAGCAGCGTAGTACCGACCCCGGGTAGCGGGGGTTACAATGAGCAGTTCTTC

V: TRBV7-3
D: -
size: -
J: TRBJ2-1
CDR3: CASSLGLGGFYGEQFF
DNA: TGTGCCAGCAGCTTAGGGTTAGGGGGTTTTTACGGTGAGCAGTTCTTC

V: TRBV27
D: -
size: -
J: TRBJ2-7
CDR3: CASSLRQTIGAYEQYF
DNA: TGTGCCAGCAGTTTGAGGCAGACTATCGGGGCCTACGAGCAGTACTTC

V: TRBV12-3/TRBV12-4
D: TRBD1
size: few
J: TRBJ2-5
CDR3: CASSLARTGGRGETQYF
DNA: TGTGCCAGCAGTTTAGCTCGGACAGGGGGCCGAGGGGAGACCCAGTACTTC

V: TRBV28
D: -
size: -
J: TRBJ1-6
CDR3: CASSLGWNSPLHF
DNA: TGTGCCAGCAGTTTAGGCTGGAACTCACCCCTCCACTTT

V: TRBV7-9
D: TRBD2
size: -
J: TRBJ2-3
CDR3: CASSRTSGAWDTQYF
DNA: TGTGCCAGCAGCCGGACTAGCGGGGCCTGGGATACGCAGTATTTT

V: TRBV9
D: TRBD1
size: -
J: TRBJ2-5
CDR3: CASSSRTGEGGETQYF
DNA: TGTGCCAGCAGCTCGAGGACAGGGGAGGGTGGAGAGACCCAGTACTTC

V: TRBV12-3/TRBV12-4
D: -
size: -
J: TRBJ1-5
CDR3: CASSLGQNYQPQHF
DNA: TGTGCCAGCAGTTTGGGCCAAAACTATCAGCCCCAGCATTTT

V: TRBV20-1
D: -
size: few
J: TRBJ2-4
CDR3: CSAREPGGNIQYF
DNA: TGCAGTGCTAGAGAGCCAGGTGGGAACATTCAGTACTTC

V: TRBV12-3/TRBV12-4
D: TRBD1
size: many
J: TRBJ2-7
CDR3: CASSWGQDYEQYF
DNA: TGTGCCAGCAGTTGGGGACAGGACTACGAGCAGTACTTC

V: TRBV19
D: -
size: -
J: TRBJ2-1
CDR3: CASSRGGGAPNEQFF
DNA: TGTGCCAGTAGTAGAGGGGGGGGGGCCCCCAATGAGCAGTTCTTC

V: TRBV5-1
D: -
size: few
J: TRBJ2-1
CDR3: CASSLVPLDWAIF
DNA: TGCGCCAGCAGCTTGGTACCCCTGGACTGGGCAATCTTC

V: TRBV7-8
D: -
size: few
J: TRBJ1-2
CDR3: CASRLAAGPPGSGYTF
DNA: TGTGCCAGCAGGTTAGCTGCCGGGCCCCCCGGCAGTGGCTACACCTTC

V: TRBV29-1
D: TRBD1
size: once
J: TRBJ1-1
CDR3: CRVNRGHGNTEAFF
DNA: TGCAGGGTAAACAGGGGGCACGGGAACACCGAAGCTTTCTTT

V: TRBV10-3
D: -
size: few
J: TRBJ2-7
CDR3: CAISETPTGSYEQYF
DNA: TGTGCCATCAGTGAGACCCCCACAGGCTCCTACGAGCAGTACTTC

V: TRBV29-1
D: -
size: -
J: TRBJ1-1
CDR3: CSVEEPGTEAFF
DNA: TGCAGCGTTGAAGAACCCGGTACTGAAGCTTTCTTT

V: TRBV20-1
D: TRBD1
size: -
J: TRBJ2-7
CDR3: CSASLTGVGPYEQYF
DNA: TGCAGTGCTAGCCTAACAGGGGTAGGGCCCTACGAGCAGTACTTC

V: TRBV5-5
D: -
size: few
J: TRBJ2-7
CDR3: CASSLDTLSSYEQYF
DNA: TGTGCCAGCAGCTTGGACACCCTGAGCTCCTACGAGCAGTACTTC

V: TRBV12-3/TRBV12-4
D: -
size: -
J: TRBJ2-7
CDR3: CASSGTGPFSYEQYF
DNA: TGTGCCAGCAGCGGGACCGGGCCCTTCTCCTACGAGCAGTACTTC